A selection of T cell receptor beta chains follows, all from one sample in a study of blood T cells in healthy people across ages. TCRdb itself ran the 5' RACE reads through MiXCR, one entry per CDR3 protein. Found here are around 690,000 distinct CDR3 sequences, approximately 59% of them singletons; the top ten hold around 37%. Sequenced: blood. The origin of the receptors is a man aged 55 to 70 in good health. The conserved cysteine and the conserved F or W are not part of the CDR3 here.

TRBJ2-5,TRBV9,ASSVAGGQTQETQY
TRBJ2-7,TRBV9,ASSVDGTSVYEQY
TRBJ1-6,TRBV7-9,ASSFNRAGSPLH
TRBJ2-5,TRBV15,ATSINQEETQY
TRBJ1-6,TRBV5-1,ASSRETDSPLH
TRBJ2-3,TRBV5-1,ASSSNPPSGGAVDTQY
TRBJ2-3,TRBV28,ASREDGGETDTQY
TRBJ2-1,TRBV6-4,ASSEGLAGDEQF
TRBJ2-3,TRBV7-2,ASSLRGRDTQY
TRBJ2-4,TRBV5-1,ASSRGGGRRNIQY
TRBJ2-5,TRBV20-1,SANNREGSQETQY
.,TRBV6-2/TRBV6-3,ASSRRGGDYEQY
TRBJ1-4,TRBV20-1,SADHRGMDEKLF
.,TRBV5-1,ASSVQGERETQY
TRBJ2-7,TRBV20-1,SASDIHEQY
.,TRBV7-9,ASSPRQGRGYEQY
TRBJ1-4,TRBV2,ASGGGIEKLF
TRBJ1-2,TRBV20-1,SARRTGTDGYT
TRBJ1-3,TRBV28,ASRGIGNTIY